These 12 T cell receptor beta chains were all obtained from the same sample, sequenced in a study of T cell repertoires in cytomegalovirus infection. These receptors are not linked to any known antigen. MiXCR was run by TCRdb on the reads, yielding one entry per CDR3 protein. The sample records 100,000 to 150,000 distinct CDR3 sequences, about 24% being singletons. The sequencing sample was made of PBMCs, sequenced either directly or after in vitro stimulation (not recorded which). Every receptor here comes from a human donor in good health (CMV status not recorded). Some clones in this sample may be carry-over from other donors' samples.

V and J are TRBV28 and TRBJ2-1; TRBD2 aligns across 7 bases. The CDR3 covers 15 residues. The J segment lost 4 bases and the V segment lost 6 bases, leaving 9 bases of the junction unmatched. CDR1 MDHEN and CDR2 SYDVKM come from the germline V gene. The CDR3 coding sequence is TGTGCCAGCAGACAGCCGGGACTACTTTACAATGAGCAGTTCTTC. It yields the protein CASRQPGLLYNEQFF.

J is TRBJ2-5 and V is TRBV28; the D is unclear. V gave up 1 base and J gave up 4 bases, with 13 bases separating them. CDR3 size: 15 residues. Germline-derived CDR1 and CDR2 are MDHEN and SYDVKM. The CDR3 DNA reads TGTGCCAGCAGTTTATCTAGAAGAATAAGAGAGACCCAGTACTTC. Protein sequence: CASSLSRRIRETQYF.

This clonotype was seen a few times. The chain combines TRBV12-3 or TRBV12-4 with TRBJ1-5; the D gene is possibly TRBD1 (6 bases). Deletions cut 4 bases from V and 5 bases from J, with 15 bases between. This CDR3 contains 15 residues. DNA for the CDR3: TGTGCCAGCAGTTCCAGTGGGGGGCCCTATCAGCCCCAGCATTTT. This gives the protein CASSSSGGPYQPQHF.

This clonotype was detected many times. The chain uses TRBV7-2 and TRBJ2-3, with TRBD2 identical over 10 bases. The CDR3 consists of 16 residues. Losses at the gene ends were 2 bases for V and 8 bases for J; bases not matched to a gene: 10. Germline V lookup: CDR1 SGHTA, CDR2 FQGNSA. The CDR3 DNA is TGTGCCAGCAGCTTAACCGGGACTAGCGAACAGGGTACGCAGTATTTT. Translating it yields CASSLTGTSEQGTQYF.

The J gene is TRBJ1-1, the V gene TRBV29-1, with TRBD1 identical over 7 bases. The CDR3 sequence is 12 residues long. Looked up from germline, CDR1 is SQVTM and CDR2 is ANQGSEA. The J segment lost 7 bases and the V segment lost 7 bases, leaving 9 bases of the junction unmatched. CDR3 DNA sequence: TGCAGCGCAGCAGGGACAGAGGTTGAAGCTTTCTTT. It encodes CSAAGTEVEAFF.

The genes are TRBV14 and TRBJ2-3; D possibly corresponds to TRBD2 (6 bases). The CDR3 has 14 residues. Germline CDR1 is SGHDN and CDR2 is FVKESK. Trimming left V 4 bases short and J 4 bases short, with 12 bases between. The CDR3 DNA is TGTGCCAGCAGCCCGGGAGTAGGGGCAGATACGCAGTATTTT. Translation: CASSPGVGADTQYF.

This rearrangement joins TRBV11-1 to TRBJ2-7; 10 bases align to TRBD1. CDR3 length: 15 residues. Unmatched junction bases numbered 7, after V lost 5 bases and J lost 3 bases. The germline V gene encodes CDR1 SGHAT and CDR2 FQDESV (reference sequence). This CDR3 is CASSPTGTGVYEQYF. CDR3 DNA: TGTGCCAGCAGCCCAACCGGGACAGGGGTCTACGAGCAGTACTTC.

This clonotype has just a few counts. This rearrangement joins TRBV19 to TRBJ2-1; D is undetermined. This CDR3 has 15 amino acids. The germline V gene has CDR1 LNHDA and CDR2 SQIVND (reference sequence). Deletions cut 5 bases from V and 0 bases from J, with 11 bases between. In DNA form, the CDR3 reads TGTGCCAGTAGTCCGACTGCGATCTCCTACAATGAGCAGTTCTTC. Translating gives CASSPTAISYNEQFF.

This clonotype was seen only a few times. This chain joins TRBV7-7 and TRBJ2-7; 8 positions match TRBD2. The germline gives CDR1 SSHAT, CDR2 FNYEAQ (reference sequence). With V trimmed by 1 base and J by 6 bases, 2 bases remained unmatched. CDR3 size: 13 residues. The CDR3 sequence: CASSLVLAAEQYF. In nucleotides, the CDR3 is TGTGCCAGCAGCTTAGTACTAGCGGCCGAGCAGTACTTC.

This clonotype turned up a few times. This chain joins TRBV5-1 and TRBJ1-3; no reliable D call. CDR1 is SGHRS and CDR2 is YFSETQ in the germline V gene. V shed 1 base and J shed 2 bases, with 16 bases lying between them. CDR3 size: 17 residues. As DNA, the CDR3 is TGCGCCAGCAGCTTGTTCTCACCGGACCGAGCTGGAAACACCATATATTTT. It codes for CASSLFSPDRAGNTIYF.

This clonotype was observed a handful of times. The chain is built from TRBV3-1 and TRBJ2-5; D tentatively reads TRBD1 or TRBD2 (5 bases each). Germline V CDR1 and CDR2: LGHDT, YNNKEL (reference sequence). V was trimmed by 5 bases and J by 7 bases, leaving 11 bases between them. The CDR3 sequence is 12 residues long. The CDR3 DNA sequence: TGTGCCAGCAGCGGGGACGGAACGACCCAGTACTTC. Protein product: CASSGDGTTQYF.

This clonotype occurred a few times. This sequence joins TRBV6-2 or TRBV6-3 and TRBJ2-7; D is undetermined. Germline-derived CDR1 and CDR2 are MNHEY and SVGEGT. Trimming left V 2 bases short and J 3 bases short, with 11 bases between. This CDR3 is 14 amino acids long. The chain's CDR3 is CASSYAGDYYEQYF. DNA of the CDR3: TGTGCCAGCAGTTACGCAGGCGATTACTACGAGCAGTACTTC.